These 6 T cell receptor beta chains originate from one sample sequenced in a study of blood T cell repertoires in COVID-19. The data were produced by immunoSEQ multiplex PCR, yet TCRdb's version contains in-frame clones alone and is incomplete. The profile shows around 420,000 clones, approximately 85% of them singletons. The sequenced sample was PBMCs or T cells enriched from blood (not recorded which). These receptors were collected from a woman aged 40 to 50 with acute COVID-19.

Note on this clone: At the DNA level, this CDR3 is encoded by other sequences in the same sample as well. This sequence joins TRBV9 and TRBJ2-3; 7 bases match TRBD1. Germline V gives CDR1 SGDLS, CDR2 YYNGEE. The J segment lost 1 base and the V segment lost 0 bases, leaving 2 bases of the junction unmatched. The length of the CDR3 is 15 residues. CDR3 sequence reads: CASSVVGGGTDTQYF. The DNA of the CDR3 is TGTGCCAGCAGCGTAGTAGGGGGCGGCACAGATACGCAGTATTTT. Looking up the rest from reference TRBV9 and TRBJ2-3 gives the full variable domain: DSGVTQTPKHLITATGQRVTLRCSPRSGDLSVYWYQQSLDQGLQFLIQYYNGEERAKGNILERFSAQQFPDLHSELNLSSLELGDSALYFCASSVVGGGTDTQYFGPGTRLTVL.

The chain uses TRBV10-2 and TRBJ1-6; 8 bases line up with TRBD1. Germline CDR1 WSHSY, CDR2 SAAADI. The CDR3 is 16 residues long. V trimming: 4 bases; J trimming: 5 bases; junction bases outside the gene matches: 7. CDR3 coding DNA: TGCGCCAGCAGTGCCCGGGACAGGCTGGATAATTCACCCCTCCACTTT. Its translation is CASSARDRLDNSPLHF.

This chain connects TRBV7-2 to TRBJ2-5; D is unresolved. V lost 1 base and J lost 5, with 14 bases in between. CDR3 length: 15 residues. In germline, CDR1 is SGHTA, CDR2 FQGNSA. CDR3 residues: CASSLESWQRETQYF. CDR3 nucleotides: TGTGCCAGCAGCTTAGAATCTTGGCAGAGGGAGACCCAGTACTTC. Using reference TRBV7-2 and TRBJ2-5 for the parts outside the CDR3, the full variable domain is GAGVSQSPSNKVTEKGKDVELRCDPISGHTALYWYRQSLGQGLEFLIYFQGNSAPDKSGLPSDRFSAERTGGSVSTLTIQRTQQEDSAVYLCASSLESWQRETQYFGPGTRLLVL.

This clone was counted a single time. The gene calls are TRBV6-5 and TRBJ2-1, with 9 bases aligning to TRBD1. With 2 bases clipped from V and 4 bases from J, the junction kept 6 bases outside the gene matches. In germline, CDR1 is MNHEY, CDR2 SVGAGI. The CDR3 is 16 amino acids. The CDR3 DNA follows: TGTGCCAGCAGTTACCCCGGACAGGGGAAGTACAATGAGCAGTTCTTC. Its translation: CASSYPGQGKYNEQFF.

V usage is TRBV7-8 and J usage is TRBJ2-1, with 9 bases that match TRBD1. The CDR3 has 16 residues. The J segment lost 5 bases and the V segment lost 5 bases, leaving 10 bases of the junction unmatched. Germline assignment: CDR1 SGHVS and CDR2 FQNEAQ. The CDR3 loop reads CASSPRTGTGNNEQFF. The CDR3 bases are TGTGCCAGCAGCCCGAGGACCGGGACAGGGAACAATGAGCAGTTCTTC.

J is TRBJ2-5 and V is TRBV5-1, with TRBD2 identical over 10 bases. CDR3 length: 17 residues. V lost 0 bases to trimming and J lost 4 bases; unmatched junction nucleotides: 9. Germline V lookup: CDR1 SGHRS, CDR2 YFSETQ. CDR3 amino acids: CASSLAAGGLSPETQYF. CDR3 nucleotide sequence: TGCGCCAGCAGCTTGGCAGCGGGGGGGCTTAGTCCAGAGACCCAGTACTTC. Together with reference TRBV5-1 and TRBJ2-5, the CDR3 gives the full variable domain: KAGVTQTPRYLIKTRGQQVTLSCSPISGHRSVSWYQQTPGQGLQFLFEYFSETQRNKGNFPGRFSGRQFSNSRSEMNVSTLELGDSALYLCASSLAAGGLSPETQYFGPGTRLLVL.